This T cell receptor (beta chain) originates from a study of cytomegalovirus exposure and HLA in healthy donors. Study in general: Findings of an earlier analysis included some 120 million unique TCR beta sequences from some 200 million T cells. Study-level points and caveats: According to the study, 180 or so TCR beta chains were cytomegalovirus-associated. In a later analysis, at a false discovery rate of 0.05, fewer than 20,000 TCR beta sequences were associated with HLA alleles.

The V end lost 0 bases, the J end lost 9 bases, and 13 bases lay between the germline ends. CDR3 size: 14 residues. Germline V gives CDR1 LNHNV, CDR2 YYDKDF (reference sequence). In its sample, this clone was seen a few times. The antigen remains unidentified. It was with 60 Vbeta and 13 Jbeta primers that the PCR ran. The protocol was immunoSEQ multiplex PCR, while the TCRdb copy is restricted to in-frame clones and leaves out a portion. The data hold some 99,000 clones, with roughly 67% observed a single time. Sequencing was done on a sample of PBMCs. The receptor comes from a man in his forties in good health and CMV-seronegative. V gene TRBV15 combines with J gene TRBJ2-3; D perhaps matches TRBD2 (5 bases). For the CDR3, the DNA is TGTGCCACCAGCAGAGATACTAACCCGGGGACGCAGTATTTT. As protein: CATSRDTNPGTQYF.